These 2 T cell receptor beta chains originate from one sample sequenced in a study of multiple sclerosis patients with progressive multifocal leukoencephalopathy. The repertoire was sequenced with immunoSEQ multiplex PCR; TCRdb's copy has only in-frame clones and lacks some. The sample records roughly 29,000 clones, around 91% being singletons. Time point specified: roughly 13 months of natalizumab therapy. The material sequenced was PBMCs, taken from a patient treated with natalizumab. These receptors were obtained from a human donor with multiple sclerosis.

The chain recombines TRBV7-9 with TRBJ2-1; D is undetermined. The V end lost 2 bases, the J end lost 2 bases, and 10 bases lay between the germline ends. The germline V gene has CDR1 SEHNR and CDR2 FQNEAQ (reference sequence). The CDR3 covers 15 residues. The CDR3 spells CASSLTGPAYNEQFF. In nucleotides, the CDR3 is TGTGCCAGCAGCTTAACGGGCCCGGCCTACAATGAGCAGTTCTTC. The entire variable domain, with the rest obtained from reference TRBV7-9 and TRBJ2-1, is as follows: DTGVSQNPRHKITKRGQNVTFRCDPISEHNRLYWYRQTLGQGPEFLTYFQNEAQLEKSRLLSDRFSAERPKGSFSTLEIQRTEQGDSAMYLCASSLTGPAYNEQFFGPGTRLTVL.

CDR3 loop: CASSMDSGNEKLFF. The CDR3, as DNA: TGTGCCAGTAGTATGGACAGTGGGAATGAAAAACTGTTTTTT. The chain links TRBV19 to TRBJ1-4; D perhaps matches TRBD1 (6 bases). The CDR3 has 14 amino acids. V was cut by 3 bases and J by 5 bases, with 10 bases left in between. In germline, CDR1 is LNHDA, CDR2 SQIVND (reference sequence).